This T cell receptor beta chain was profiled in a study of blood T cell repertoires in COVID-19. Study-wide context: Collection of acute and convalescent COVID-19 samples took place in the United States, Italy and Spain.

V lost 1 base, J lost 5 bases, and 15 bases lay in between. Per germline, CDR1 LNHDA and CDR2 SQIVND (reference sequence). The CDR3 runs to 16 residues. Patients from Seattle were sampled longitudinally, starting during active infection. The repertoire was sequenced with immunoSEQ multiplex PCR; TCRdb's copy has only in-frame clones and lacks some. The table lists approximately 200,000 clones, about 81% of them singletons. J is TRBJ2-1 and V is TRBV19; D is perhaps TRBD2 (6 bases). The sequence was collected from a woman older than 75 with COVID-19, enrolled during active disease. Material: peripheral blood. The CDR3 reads CASSIVGGGVNNEQFF. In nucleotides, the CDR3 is TGTGCCAGTAGTATAGTGGGGGGAGGAGTAAACAATGAGCAGTTCTTC.